One and the same sample provided the 7 T cell receptor beta chains below, sequenced in a study of T cell repertoires in cytomegalovirus infection. No antigens are known for them. TCRdb redid the calling of the reads with MiXCR, one entry per CDR3 protein. The sample gives 370,000 or so distinct CDR3 sequences, roughly 36% of which show up once; 13% is in the top ten. The sample consisted of cultured PBMCs, taken from culture after CMV antigen stimulation. The receptors originated from a human donor in good health (CMV status not recorded). Some clones in this sample may be carry-over from other donors' samples.

The chain combines TRBV27 with TRBJ2-6; perhaps TRBD1 as D (5 bases). The CDR3 has 16 residues. Trimming pared 5 bases from V and 5 bases from J, leaving 16 bases between. In germline, CDR1 is MNHEY, CDR2 SMNVEV (reference sequence). DNA of the CDR3: TGTGCCAGCAGTCGCCCGACAGACCGGAGGGCCAACGTCCTGACTTTC. Its translation is CASSRPTDRRANVLTF.

This clonotype was counted at least ten times. The V gene is TRBV7-2, the J gene TRBJ1-1; the D gene is possibly TRBD1 (5 bases). There are 16 residues in the CDR3. The germline V gene encodes CDR1 SGHTA and CDR2 FQGNSA. Trimming shortened V by 5 bases and J by 1 base, and 17 bases separated the two germline ends. CDR3 sequence: CASSQTSGLGNTEAFF. Written as DNA, the CDR3 is TGTGCCAGCAGCCAAACTTCGGGGCTGGGGAACACTGAAGCTTTCTTT.

This chain uses TRBV30 with TRBJ2-3; 7 positions agree with TRBD2. CDR3 length equals 13 residues. Looked up from germline, CDR1 is GTSNPN and CDR2 is SVGIG (reference sequence). V shed 2 bases, J shed 3 bases, and the junction held 2 bases outside the gene matches. This chain's CDR3 is CAWSLAATDTQYF. The CDR3 DNA reads TGTGCCTGGAGTCTAGCGGCAACAGATACGCAGTATTTT.

J is TRBJ2-2 and V is TRBV4-3; 7 bases fit TRBD1. J lost 2 bases, V lost 4 bases, and 10 bases had no gene match. This CDR3 has 17 amino acids. Germline V gene lookup returns CDR1 LGHNA and CDR2 YSLEER. CDR3 region: CASSLGRWTGNTGELFF. The CDR3 nucleotides are TGCGCCAGCAGCCTGGGACGCTGGACAGGCAACACCGGGGAGCTGTTTTTT.

V is TRBV5-4 and J is TRBJ2-3, with D possibly called TRBD1 or TRBD2 (5 bases each). V was pared by 0 bases and J by 5 bases, with 16 bases between. Germline assignment: CDR1 SGHNT and CDR2 YYREEE (reference sequence). The length of the CDR3 is 16 residues. The CDR3 here is CASSLAALGTLDTQYF. The CDR3 DNA sequence: TGTGCCAGCAGCTTGGCGGCGTTAGGGACCTTAGATACGCAGTATTTT. Combining the CDR3 with reference TRBV5-4 and TRBJ2-3 gives the whole variable domain ETGVTQSPTHLIKTRGQQVTLRCSSQSGHNTVSWYQQALGQGPQFIFQYYREEENGRGNFPPRFSGLQFPNYSSELNVNALELDDSALYLCASSLAALGTLDTQYFGPGTRLTVL.

In this sample, this clonotype turned up many times. V and J are TRBV7-2 and TRBJ2-1; 7 bases agree with TRBD2. The germline V gene has CDR1 SGHTA and CDR2 FQGNSA. The CDR3 loop spans 15 amino acids. J lost 0 bases, V lost 5 bases, and 4 bases had no gene match. CDR3 in amino acids: CASSPSGNSYNEQFF. As DNA, the CDR3 is TGTGCCAGCAGCCCCAGCGGGAACTCCTACAATGAGCAGTTCTTC.

The table lists this clonotype with a few counts. The J gene is TRBJ2-1, the V gene TRBV7-6; 11 nucleotides agree with TRBD1. The V segment lost 5 bases and the J segment 1 base; nucleotides outside the gene matches: 7. The CDR3 has 17 amino acids. Per the germline V gene, CDR1 is SGHVS and CDR2 is FNYEAQ. The CDR3: CASSPSGQGASYNEQFF. Here the CDR3 DNA reads TGTGCCAGCAGCCCCAGCGGACAGGGGGCATCCTACAATGAGCAGTTCTTC.